The 10 T cell receptor beta chains presented below share a single source sample, sequenced in a study of blood T cell repertoires in COVID-19. Data came from immunoSEQ multiplex PCR; TCRdb stores just in-frame clones and leaves some out. The sample records about 120,000 clones, 84% being singletons. Sequencing was performed on peripheral blood. The receptor source for this set is a woman between 35 and 50 years old with acute or convalescent COVID-19.

For the CDR3, the DNA is TGTGCCAGCTACTCGGGAAAGCAGTACTTC. It encodes CASYSGKQYF. The chain uses TRBV6-5 and TRBJ2-7; D possibly corresponds to TRBD2 (5 bases). Per germline, CDR1 MNHEY and CDR2 SVGAGI. V lost 8 bases, J lost 8 bases, and 10 bases lay in between. The CDR3 extends over 10 amino acids.

V gene TRBV7-9 combines with J gene TRBJ1-1; 7 nucleotides align to TRBD1. Trimming cost V 1 base and J 5 bases; bases outside gene matches: 7. The CDR3 has 15 residues. Germline values: CDR1 SEHNR, CDR2 FQNEAQ (reference sequence). The CDR3 region has the DNA TGTGCCAGCAGCTTAGGGCAGGGGGTGGAAACTGAAGCTTTCTTT. Its protein is CASSLGQGVETEAFF.

V usage is TRBV15 and J usage is TRBJ2-7, with unresolved D. With 0 bases removed from V and 3 bases from J, the gap between germline ends came to 6 bases. The length of the CDR3 is 13 residues. The germline V gene encodes CDR1 LNHNV and CDR2 YYDKDF (reference sequence). The CDR3 spells CATSRDSFYEQYF. Here the CDR3 DNA reads TGTGCCACCAGCAGAGACAGTTTCTACGAGCAGTACTTC.

V gene TRBV18 combines with J gene TRBJ2-1; D remains ambiguous. The CDR3 has 15 residues. Per germline, CDR1 KGHSH and CDR2 LQKENI. V was cut by 5 bases and J by 0 bases, with 11 bases left in between. The CDR3 sequence is CASSTLKSSYNEQFF. The CDR3 DNA is TGTGCCAGCTCAACACTCAAGAGCTCCTACAATGAGCAGTTCTTC.

By share of the sample, this clone is medium-sized. The chain is built from TRBV2 and TRBJ1-1, with TRBD1 matching 8 bases. There are 13 residues in the CDR3. After removal of 5 bases from V and 3 bases from J, the junction contained 2 bases not matched to a gene. The V gene's germline CDR1 is SNHLY and CDR2 FYNNEI. CDR3 sequence (DNA): TGTGCCAGCAGTAAGGACAGGGACACTGAAGCTTTCTTT. Translated, it gives CASSKDRDTEAFF. Complete variable domain (other parts from reference TRBV2 and TRBJ1-1): EPEVTQTPSHQVTQMGQEVILRCVPISNHLYFYWYRQILGQKVEFLVSFYNNEISEKSEIFDDQFSVERPDGSNFTLKIRSTKLEDSAMYFCASSKDRDTEAFFGQGTRLTVV.

The gene calls are TRBV7-2 and TRBJ1-2, with 9 nucleotides matching TRBD1. V was pared by 5 bases and J by 5 bases, with 9 bases of the junction left unmatched. Germline lookup yields CDR1 SGHTA and CDR2 FQGNSA. The CDR3 has 15 residues. The CDR3 loop reads CASSETGTGRYGYTF. The CDR3 DNA is TGTGCCAGCAGCGAGACCGGGACAGGGAGGTATGGCTACACCTTC.

The J gene is TRBJ1-1, the V gene TRBV29-1, with D possibly TRBD1 on 6 matching bases. Trimming stripped 2 bases from V and 3 bases from J, with 10 bases between. Germline CDR1 and CDR2: SQVTM and ANQGSEA. The CDR3 runs 13 residues. CDR3 amino acids: CSVERGSDTEAFF. The CDR3 DNA is TGCAGCGTTGAAAGGGGGTCGGACACTGAAGCTTTCTTT.

This rearrangement joins TRBV12-3 or TRBV12-4 to TRBJ1-1, with 8 bases identical to TRBD1. The CDR3 sequence is 12 residues long. V dropped 6 bases and J dropped 10; count of bases not matched to a gene: 7. The CDR3 protein is CASRRDRYTAFF. The CDR3 DNA sequence: TGTGCCAGCAGGCGGGACAGGTATACAGCTTTCTTT.

The chain couples TRBV13 to TRBJ2-3; TRBD2 matches at 13 bases. The germline V gene encodes CDR1 PRHDT and CDR2 FYEKMQ (reference sequence). Unmatched junction bases numbered 5, after V lost 5 bases and J lost 3 bases. This CDR3 is built from 16 residues. In nucleotides, the CDR3 is TGTGCCAGCAGCCGGACTAGCGGGGGAAAGACAGATACGCAGTATTTT. Protein product: CASSRTSGGKTDTQYF.

This chain uses TRBV2 with TRBJ1-2; 7 bases map to TRBD1. Germline V gene lookup returns CDR1 SNHLY and CDR2 FYNNEI. The V segment lost 4 bases and the J segment 5 bases; nucleotides outside the gene matches: 4. The CDR3 is 13 amino acids. DNA for the CDR3: TGTGCCAGCAGTGCCGACAGGGAGTATGGCTACACCTTC. It yields the protein CASSADREYGYTF.